The entry below gives a single TCR beta chain sequence along with its context. Generated by immunoSEQ multiplex PCR, the TCRdb table keeps only in-frame clones and is missing some. The sample lists around 9,700 clones, roughly 81% seen once, with less than 25% in the top ten. The data derive from a study of T cells after somatic rescue of genetic block. Per germline, CDR1 SGHRS and CDR2 YFSETQ. V lost 1 base to trimming and J lost 6 bases, with 19 bases between them. The CDR3 consists of 16 residues. This receptor was obtained from a boy aged 5-17 years. This chain joins TRBV5-1 and TRBJ1-1; the D gene is possibly TRBD1 (5 bases). The specimen was peripheral blood mononuclear cells (PBMCs). The chain's CDR3 is CASSLSGAFSGAEAFF. Written as DNA, the CDR3 is TGCGCCAGCAGCTTGAGCGGGGCGTTTTCCGGAGCTGAAGCTTTCTTT.